Below are 23 T cell receptor beta chains sequenced from a single sample in a study of shared clonotypes between healthy human individuals. Some clones are missing from TCRdb's copy, which holds only in-frame ones; the method was immunoSEQ multiplex PCR. This table has roughly 520,000 clones, approximately 95% appearing once. Sample: naive CD4+ T cells sorted from blood. Noted subset: CD45RA+ positively selected. The receptors stem from a woman in her thirties in good health.

V gene TRBV28 combines with J gene TRBJ2-1; D might be TRBD2 (5 bases). The CDR3 length is 14 residues. Germline V lookup: CDR1 MDHEN, CDR2 SYDVKM. V was clipped by 4 bases and J by 7 bases, with 14 bases between them. In DNA, the CDR3 is TGTGCCAGCAGTTCCCCCCGTGGAGGTAATGAGCAGTTCTTC. This codes for CASSSPRGGNEQFF. The full variable domain, with the rest looked up from reference TRBV28 and TRBJ2-1, is DVKVTQSSRYLVKRTGEKVFLECVQDMDHENMFWYRQDPGLGLRLIYFSYDVKMKEKGDIPEGYSVSREKKERFSLILESASTNQTSMYLCASSSPRGGNEQFFGPGTRLTVL.

The rearrangement links TRBV29-1 to TRBJ1-5; a weak D match, TRBD1 (6 bases). CDR1 SQVTM and CDR2 ANQGSEA come from the germline V gene. Trimming cost V 6 bases and J 3 bases, with 9 bases left between them. The CDR3 covers 12 residues. The CDR3 DNA sequence: TGCAGCGTACAGGGCGCCAATCAGCCCCAGCATTTT. Amino acid sequence: CSVQGANQPQHF.

Only a few counts were recorded for this clone. The chain uses TRBV6-5 and TRBJ1-5; TRBD1 agrees at 11 bases. The V segment lost 0 bases and the J segment 6 bases; nucleotides outside the gene matches: 4. CDR3 length equals 16 residues. Germline V lookup: CDR1 MNHEY, CDR2 SVGAGI. DNA for the CDR3: TGTGCCAGCAGTTACTCATGGACAGGGGGCCCTCAGCCCCAGCATTTT. Protein sequence: CASSYSWTGGPQPQHF.

The chain combines TRBV18 with TRBJ2-2; D is perhaps TRBD2 (5 bases). The V and J ends lost 3 bases and 5 bases respectively, with 16 bases between them. The CDR3 totals 16 residues. Germline V gives CDR1 KGHSH, CDR2 LQKENI. CDR3 protein: CASSPIFVRGTGELFF. As DNA, the CDR3 is TGTGCCAGCTCACCCATCTTCGTTCGGGGAACCGGGGAGCTGTTTTTT.

The V call is TRBV27, the J call TRBJ2-7; possibly TRBD2 for D (6 bases). CDR3 length: 15 amino acids. Germline lookup yields CDR1 MNHEY and CDR2 SMNVEV (reference sequence). Trimming left V 4 bases short and J 6 bases short, with 19 bases between. In DNA, the CDR3 is TGTGCCAGCAGTTCCCACAAGTCCTCGGGAGTCGAGCAGTACTTC. Translation: CASSSHKSSGVEQYF.

The chain links TRBV19 to TRBJ2-1; D is uncertain. CDR1 LNHDA and CDR2 SQIVND come from the germline V gene (reference sequence). V lost 10 bases, J lost 0 bases, and 16 bases lay in between. This CDR3 is 15 amino acids long. CDR3: CATVGVAGSYNEQFF. DNA of the CDR3: TGTGCCACGGTGGGCGTAGCTGGCTCCTACAATGAGCAGTTCTTC.

The rearrangement uses TRBV2 and TRBJ1-4, with D possibly matching TRBD1 (5 bases). The V gene's germline CDR1 is SNHLY and CDR2 FYNNEI. The CDR3 loop spans 14 amino acids. V lost 7 bases to trimming and J lost 8 bases, with 17 bases between them. The CDR3 DNA reads as TGTGCCAGCATCCCGGGACCGGGAAGAGAAAAACTGTTTTTT. This translates into CASIPGPGREKLFF.

The genes are TRBV29-1 and TRBJ1-5; the match to TRBD1 covers 8 bases. The V gene end was trimmed by 5 bases and the J gene end by 3 bases; junction bases not matched to a gene: 3. The CDR3 consists of 13 residues. Germline V gives CDR1 SQVTM, CDR2 ANQGSEA. The CDR3 DNA reads as TGCAGCGTTCGGACAGGGCTCAATCAGCCCCAGCATTTT. This codes for CSVRTGLNQPQHF.

The chain joins TRBV5-4 to TRBJ1-4; D perhaps matches TRBD1 (6 bases). This CDR3 comprises 14 residues. Germline CDR1 and CDR2: SGHNT and YYREEE (reference sequence). Between the trimmed V and J ends, which lost 0 bases and 7 bases, there was a span of 10 bases. CDR3 region: CASSLGQGFEKLFF. CDR3 DNA: TGTGCCAGCAGCTTGGGGCAGGGGTTTGAAAAACTGTTTTTT.

This clone came up once. The chain uses TRBV28 and TRBJ1-2; D is undetermined. Germline CDR1 is MDHEN and CDR2 is SYDVKM. Trimming shortened V by 3 bases and J by 4 bases, and 12 bases separated the two germline ends. The CDR3 loop spans 14 amino acids. CDR3 loop: CASSLVREGYGYTF. CDR3 bases: TGTGCCAGCAGTTTGGTTAGGGAAGGCTATGGCTACACCTTC.

The genes are TRBV10-1 and TRBJ2-7; possible D gene TRBD2, 7 bases. This CDR3 has 13 amino acids. The V and J ends lost 3 bases and 5 bases respectively, with 11 bases between them. Germline V CDR1 and CDR2: WNHNN, SYGVQD (reference sequence). This chain's CDR3 is CASSDSGGHEQYF. CDR3 bases: TGCGCCAGCAGTGACTCGGGGGGCCACGAGCAGTACTTC.

The chain couples TRBV11-3 to TRBJ1-1, with TRBD1 matching over 7 bases. J was trimmed by 3 bases and V by 5 bases; bases with no gene match: 3. CDR3 size: 13 residues. From germline, CDR1 is SGHNT and CDR2 YENEEA. In DNA form, the CDR3 reads TGTGCCAGCAGCCCGGGACAGCACACTGAAGCTTTCTTT. It specifies CASSPGQHTEAFF.

The chain has TRBV2 and TRBJ2-3, with 10 bases lining up with TRBD2. The CDR3 is made up of 16 amino acids. The ends lost 6 bases at V and 6 bases at J; junction bases unmatched: 12. Germline CDR1 SNHLY, CDR2 FYNNEI. The CDR3 is CASRGLAPRPSDTQYF. The CDR3 coding sequence is TGTGCCAGCAGGGGACTAGCGCCACGACCGAGCGATACGCAGTATTTT. The whole variable domain, remainder taken from reference TRBV2 and TRBJ2-3, is EPEVTQTPSHQVTQMGQEVILRCVPISNHLYFYWYRQILGQKVEFLVSFYNNEISEKSEIFDDQFSVERPDGSNFTLKIRSTKLEDSAMYFCASRGLAPRPSDTQYFGPGTRLTVL.

V is TRBV19 and J is TRBJ2-7; D is ambiguous. Trimming stripped 4 bases from V and 3 bases from J, with 25 bases between. Per germline, CDR1 LNHDA and CDR2 SQIVND (reference sequence). This CDR3 is 18 amino acids long. CDR3 coding DNA: TGTGCCAGTAGTACCGACCATTCCGGGTCCCGAAGTGGCTACGAGCAGTACTTC. It is translated as CASSTDHSGSRSGYEQYF.

The chain has TRBV4-2 and TRBJ2-3, with D hard to call. From germline, CDR1 is LGHNA and CDR2 YNFKEQ. The CDR3 contains 15 residues. Trimming pared 1 base from V and 4 bases from J, leaving 12 bases between. For the CDR3, the DNA is TGTGCCAGCAGCCAAGGTCGGTCAAGGGCAGATACGCAGTATTTT. Protein product: CASSQGRSRADTQYF.

The J gene is TRBJ2-7, the V gene TRBV6-1, with 9 bases aligning to TRBD2. The CDR3 runs 14 residues. V was clipped by 2 bases and J by 4 bases; unmatched bases: 3. Per the germline V gene, CDR1 is MNHNS and CDR2 is SASEGT. CDR3 amino acids: CASSEPAGGYEQYF. CDR3 sequence (DNA): TGTGCCAGCAGTGAACCAGCGGGAGGTTACGAGCAGTACTTC.

The rearrangement links TRBV25-1 to TRBJ1-1; D is possibly TRBD1 (6 bases). The CDR3 spans 17 residues. Germline V gene data show CDR1 as MGHDK and CDR2 as SYGVNS. The germline V and J ends were trimmed by 1 base and 3 bases, with 18 bases remaining between them. CDR3 in DNA: TGTGCCAGCAGTGAATTCAATCAGGGGCGGGTTGACACTGAAGCTTTCTTT. It specifies CASSEFNQGRVDTEAFF.

The V gene is TRBV6-6, the J gene TRBJ1-3; D unclear. Germline CDR1 MNHNY, CDR2 SVGAGI (reference sequence). The CDR3 sequence is 14 residues long. V was cut by 5 bases and J by 0 bases, with 8 bases left in between. The CDR3 protein is CASSNSGSGNTIYF. The CDR3 DNA sequence: TGTGCCAGCAGTAACAGCGGCTCTGGAAACACCATATATTTT.

This clone has a single count. The CDR3 nucleotides are TGCGCCAGCAGCTTGCTCACTAGCGGTGAGTACGAGCAGTACTTC. Protein sequence: CASSLLTSGEYEQYF. The rearrangement joins TRBV5-1 to TRBJ2-7, with TRBD2 identical over 8 bases. J lost 4 bases, V lost 1 base, and 7 bases had no gene match. Germline CDR1 SGHRS, CDR2 YFSETQ. The CDR3 extends over 15 amino acids.

The genes are TRBV7-6 and TRBJ2-7; possibly TRBD1 or TRBD2 for D (5 bases each). The germline V and J ends were trimmed by 0 bases and 6 bases, with 12 bases remaining between them. Germline CDR1 SGHVS, CDR2 FNYEAQ. The CDR3 contains 14 residues. The CDR3 protein is CASSLAPPRGEQYF. In nucleotides, the CDR3 is TGTGCCAGCAGCTTAGCACCTCCGAGGGGCGAGCAGTACTTC.

V and J are TRBV19 and TRBJ1-1; 8 bases agree with TRBD1. CDR1 LNHDA and CDR2 SQIVND come from the germline V gene (reference sequence). The CDR3 extends over 18 amino acids. With 1 base clipped from V and 1 base from J, the junction kept 11 bases outside the gene matches. The CDR3 here is CASSIVGQGAFGNTEAFF. The CDR3 DNA sequence: TGTGCCAGTAGTATAGTAGGTCAGGGGGCCTTCGGGAACACTGAAGCTTTCTTT.

The chain joins TRBV7-3 to TRBJ2-2; 10 bases line up with TRBD1. V trimming: 5 bases; J trimming: 6 bases; junction bases outside the gene matches: 15. Germline-derived CDR1 and CDR2 are SGHTA and FQGTGA. This CDR3 comprises 18 residues. DNA for the CDR3: TGTGCCAGCAGCCTCCGGGACAGGGGTAATCGCTCGTCCGGGGAGCTGTTTTTT. It encodes CASSLRDRGNRSSGELFF.

V gene TRBV5-1 combines with J gene TRBJ2-7; 7 bases fit TRBD1. The CDR3 length is 14 residues. CDR1 and CDR2 (germline): SGHRS, YFSETQ. V lost 4 bases to trimming and J lost 3 bases; unmatched junction nucleotides: 7. CDR3 in DNA: TGCGCCAGCAGCCCTGGACAGGAACACTACGAGCAGTACTTC. Its protein is CASSPGQEHYEQYF.